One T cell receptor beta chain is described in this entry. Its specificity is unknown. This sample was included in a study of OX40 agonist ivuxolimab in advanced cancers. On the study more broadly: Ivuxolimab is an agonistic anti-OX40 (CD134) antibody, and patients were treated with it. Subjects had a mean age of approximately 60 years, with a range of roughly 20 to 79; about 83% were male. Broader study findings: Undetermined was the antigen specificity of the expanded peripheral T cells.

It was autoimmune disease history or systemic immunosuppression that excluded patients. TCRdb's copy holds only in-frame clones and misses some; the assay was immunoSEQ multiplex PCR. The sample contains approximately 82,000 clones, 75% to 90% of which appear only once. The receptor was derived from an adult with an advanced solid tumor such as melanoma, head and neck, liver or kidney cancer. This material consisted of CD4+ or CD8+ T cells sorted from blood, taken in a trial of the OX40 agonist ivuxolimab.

In DNA form, the CDR3 reads TGTGCCAGCAGCACACCAGACAGTTACGAGCAGTACTTC. As protein: CASSTPDSYEQYF. This sequence joins TRBV21-1 and TRBJ2-7; the table's D gene call, TRBD1, was not cross checked with the DNA. TRBV21-1 is deemed a pseudogene. The CDR3 has 13 amino acids.